Listed below are T cell receptor beta chains from one sample, sequenced in a study of monozygotic twins with inflammatory bowel disease. No DNA is given; TCRdb re-called the 5' RACE reads and lists each CDR3 protein once. This sample lists about 450,000 distinct CDR3 sequences; its ten largest clones have 2% to 2.5%. The specimen sequenced was blood. Receptors originate from a human donor with ulcerative colitis or Crohn's disease, or a healthy co-twin of an affected twin (not recorded which). CDR3s include the opening cysteine and the closing phenylalanine or tryptophan.

>TRBV21-1|TRBJ2-7
CASSKVGLAGKENEQYF
>TRBV29-1|TRBJ2-7
CSVELGEREQYF
>TRBV20-1|TRBJ2-3
CSATHRDRGVYTQYF
>TRBV29-1|TRBJ2-5
CSVDLGQGWETQYF
>TRBV28|TRBJ1-1
CASLGQGYFSTEAFF
>TRBV12-3/TRBV12-4|TRBJ1-5
CASTPWDGLNQPQHF
>TRBV30|TRBJ2-1
CAWRSRRQDYNEQFF
>TRBV5-1|TRBJ2-5
CASSFPTRGGLAGGQETQYF
>TRBV18|TRBJ2-1
CASSPLPASGGSSYNEQFF
>TRBV19|TRBJ2-1
CASSIQGYNEQFF
>TRBV7-2|TRBJ2-7
CASSLFGDAYEQYF
>TRBV28|TRBJ2-1
CASSLGGAGGNEQFF
>TRBV5-1|TRBJ2-3
CASSLVRKDWNTQYF
>TRBV27|TRBJ2-2
CASRRDRLTNTGELFF
>TRBV7-9|TRBJ1-6
CASSLGPGNNSPLHF
>TRBV12-3/TRBV12-4|TRBJ1-1
CASSLRGGDTEAFF
>TRBV15|TRBJ1-2
CATSREPGASGGYTF
>TRBV7-3|TRBJ2-3
CASSAGHSTDTQYF
>TRBV20-1|TRBJ2-5
CSVGLAGKQETQYF
>TRBV11-1|TRBJ2-7
CASTLLPPGQLAVYEQYF
>TRBV5-1|TRBJ2-1
CASSLEGSGTPREQFF
>TRBV7-2|TRBJ2-7
CASSLSRASYEQYF
>TRBV4-2|TRBJ2-2
CASSQELAFTGELFF
>TRBV5-1|TRBJ2-7
CASSSGPGPYEQYF
>TRBV18|TRBJ1-1
CASYMTGGTEAFF
>TRBV20-1|TRBJ2-1
CSARDPGARMDEQFF
>TRBV19|TRBJ1-4
CASSIGAATNEKLFF
>TRBV27|TRBJ2-7
CASSLAGRREYF
>TRBV7-8|TRBJ1-1
CASSLIGRDTEAFF
>TRBV7-9|TRBJ1-2
CASSLFAADGYTF
>TRBV24-1|TRBJ1-2
CATSDGQSNYGYTF
>TRBV7-2|TRBJ1-4
CASSLVAIPNEKLFF
>TRBV7-9|TRBJ1-4
CASSLLGSTEKLFF
>TRBV6-2/TRBV6-3|TRBJ1-2
CASANSYGYTF
>TRBV5-1|TRBJ1-1
CASSLDVMGQGSIF
>TRBV12-3/TRBV12-4|TRBJ1-2
CASSLIAGAGGYTF
>TRBV4-3|TRBJ2-1
CASSQEGRGPYNEQFF
>TRBV29-1|TRBJ2-3
CSVAVQGKGNTQYF
>TRBV23-1|TRBJ2-3
CASRGTSGVHTDTQYF
>TRBV30|TRBJ2-7
CAWTPGRGSYEQYF
>TRBV24-1|TRBJ2-3
CATKDRFTDTQYF
>TRBV18|TRBJ1-2
CASSILDSLDGNGYTF
>TRBV18|TRBJ2-1
CASSPPKTSVRSYNEQFF
>TRBV2|TRBJ2-6
CASSDRFLGANVLTF
>TRBV7-9|TRBJ1-2
CASSLPSSGLGYTF
>TRBV9|TRBJ2-2
CASSAGGQPNTGELFF
>TRBV7-2|TRBJ2-4
CASSLSRTSGGKNIQYF
>TRBV27|TRBJ1-1
CASRLAGNAEAFF
>TRBV28|TRBJ2-3
CASSLQAGATTDTQYF
>TRBV12-3/TRBV12-4|TRBJ1-5
CASSSRGGRGNQPQHF
>TRBV5-1|TRBJ2-3
CASSLEGRRDGASAYF
>TRBV7-3|TRBJ2-1
CASSLNYGEGQFF
>TRBV29-1|TRBJ2-2
CSVKTQFGGELFF
>TRBV10-3|TRBJ1-4
CAISDLGVTNEKLFF
>TRBV6-1|TRBJ2-1
CASSTLAGGANEQFF
>TRBV11-2|TRBJ2-7
CASSLETSGRPNIYEQYF
>TRBV6-2/TRBV6-3|TRBJ2-7
CASSTPRYEQYF
>TRBV7-2|TRBJ2-5
CASSLDGRVGETQYF